The clone carrying this TCR beta chain was picked up a small number of times. Its cognate antigen is unknown. This entry comes from a study of T-cell memory formation after mild COVID-19. General study findings and limits: Contracting CD4+ clones were located mainly in CM and EM, and CD8+ clones in EMRA.

TCRdb reanalysed the 5' RACE reads using MiXCR and keeps one entry per CDR3 protein. The sample contains roughly 150,000 distinct CDR3 sequences, about 14% of which appear only once. The CDR3 runs to 15 residues. Trimming cost V 2 bases and J 0 bases, with 8 bases left between them. Sequenced material: PBMCs or a T cell subset sorted from them (not recorded which). The origin of this receptor is an adult woman who had mild COVID-19 (a few samples of this study predate the infection). Cell type and time point are not known. The genes are TRBV12-3 or TRBV12-4 and TRBJ1-3; D uncertain. CDR3 sequence reads: CASSLLISSGNTIYF. CDR3 nucleotides: TGTGCCAGCAGTTTACTGATTAGCTCTGGAAACACCATATATTTT.